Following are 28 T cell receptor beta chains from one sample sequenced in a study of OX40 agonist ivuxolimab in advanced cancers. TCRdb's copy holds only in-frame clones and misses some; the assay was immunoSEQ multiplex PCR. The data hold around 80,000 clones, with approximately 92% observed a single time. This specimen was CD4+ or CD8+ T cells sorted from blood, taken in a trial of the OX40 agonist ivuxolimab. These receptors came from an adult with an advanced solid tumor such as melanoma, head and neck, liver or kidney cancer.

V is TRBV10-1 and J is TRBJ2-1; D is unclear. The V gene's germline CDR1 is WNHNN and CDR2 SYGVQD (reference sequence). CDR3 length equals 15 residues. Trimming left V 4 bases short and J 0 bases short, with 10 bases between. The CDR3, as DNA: TGCGCCAGCAGTGGCGAGTGGGGCTCCTACAATGAGCAGTTCTTC. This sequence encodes CASSGEWGSYNEQFF.

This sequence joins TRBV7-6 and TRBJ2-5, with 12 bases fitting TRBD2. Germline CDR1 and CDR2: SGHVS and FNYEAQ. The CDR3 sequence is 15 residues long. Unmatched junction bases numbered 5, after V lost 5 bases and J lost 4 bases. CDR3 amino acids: CASSLPSGGAETQYF. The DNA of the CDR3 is TGTGCCAGCAGCCTTCCTAGCGGGGGGGCAGAGACCCAGTACTTC.

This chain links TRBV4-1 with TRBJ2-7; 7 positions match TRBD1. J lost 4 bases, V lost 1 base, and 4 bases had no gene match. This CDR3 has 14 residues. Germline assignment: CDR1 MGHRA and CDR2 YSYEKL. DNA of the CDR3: TGCGCCAGCAGCCAAGTTCAGGGGGATTACGAGCAGTACTTC. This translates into CASSQVQGDYEQYF.

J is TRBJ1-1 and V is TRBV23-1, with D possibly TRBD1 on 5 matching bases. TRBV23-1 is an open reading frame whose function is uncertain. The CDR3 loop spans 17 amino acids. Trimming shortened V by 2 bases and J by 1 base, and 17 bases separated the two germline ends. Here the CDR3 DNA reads TGCGCCAGCAGTCAAGCAGCTACAGGACCTACGAACACTGAAGCTTTCTTT. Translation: CASSQAATGPTNTEAFF.

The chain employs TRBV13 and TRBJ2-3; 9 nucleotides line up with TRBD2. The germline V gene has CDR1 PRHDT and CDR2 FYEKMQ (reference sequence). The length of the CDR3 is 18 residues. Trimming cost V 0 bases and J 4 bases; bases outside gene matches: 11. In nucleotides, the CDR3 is TGTGCCAGCAGCTTAGGGGCCCTCGGGCGGGGGGGAGCAGATACGCAGTATTTT. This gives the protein CASSLGALGRGGADTQYF.

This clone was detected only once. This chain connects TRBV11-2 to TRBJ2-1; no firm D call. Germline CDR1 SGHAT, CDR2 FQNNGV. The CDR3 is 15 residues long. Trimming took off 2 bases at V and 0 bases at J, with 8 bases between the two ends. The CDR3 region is CASSLIQSSYNEQFF. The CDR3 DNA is TGTGCCAGCAGCTTAATACAGAGCTCCTACAATGAGCAGTTCTTC.

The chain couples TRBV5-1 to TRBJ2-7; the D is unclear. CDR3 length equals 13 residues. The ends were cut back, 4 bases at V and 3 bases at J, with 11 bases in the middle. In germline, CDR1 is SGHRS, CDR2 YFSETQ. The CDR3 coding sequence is TGCGCCAGCAGCCCGCTAAGTATCTACGAGCAGTACTTC. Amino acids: CASSPLSIYEQYF.

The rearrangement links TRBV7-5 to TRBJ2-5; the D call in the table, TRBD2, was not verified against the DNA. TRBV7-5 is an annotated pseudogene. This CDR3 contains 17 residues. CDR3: CVRSLAGGAGSQETQYF. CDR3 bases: TGTGTCAGAAGCTTAGCGGGAGGGGCAGGGTCGCAAGAGACCCAGTACTTC.

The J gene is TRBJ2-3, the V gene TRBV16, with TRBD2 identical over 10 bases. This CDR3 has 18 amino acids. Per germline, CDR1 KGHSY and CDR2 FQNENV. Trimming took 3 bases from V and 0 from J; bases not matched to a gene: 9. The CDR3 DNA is TGTGCCAGCAGCCAGTGGACTAGCGGAAAACCTAGCACAGATACGCAGTATTTT. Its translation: CASSQWTSGKPSTDTQYF.

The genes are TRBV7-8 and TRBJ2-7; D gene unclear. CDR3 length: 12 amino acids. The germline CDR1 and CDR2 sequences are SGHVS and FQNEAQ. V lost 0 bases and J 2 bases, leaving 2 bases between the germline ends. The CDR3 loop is CASSLAPYEQYF. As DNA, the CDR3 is TGTGCCAGCAGCTTAGCGCCCTACGAGCAGTACTTC.

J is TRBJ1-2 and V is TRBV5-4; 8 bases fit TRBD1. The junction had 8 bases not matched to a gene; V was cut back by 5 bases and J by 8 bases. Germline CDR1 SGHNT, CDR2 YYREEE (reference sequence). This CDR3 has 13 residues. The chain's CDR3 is CASRKTGAEGYTF. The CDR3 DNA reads TGTGCCAGCAGAAAGACAGGGGCGGAGGGCTACACCTTC.

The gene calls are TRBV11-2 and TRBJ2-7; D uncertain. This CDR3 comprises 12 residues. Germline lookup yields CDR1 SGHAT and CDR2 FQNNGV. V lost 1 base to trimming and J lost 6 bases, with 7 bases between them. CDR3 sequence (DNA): TGTGCCAGCAGCTTAGGACGACCCGAGCAGTACTTC. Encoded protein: CASSLGRPEQYF.

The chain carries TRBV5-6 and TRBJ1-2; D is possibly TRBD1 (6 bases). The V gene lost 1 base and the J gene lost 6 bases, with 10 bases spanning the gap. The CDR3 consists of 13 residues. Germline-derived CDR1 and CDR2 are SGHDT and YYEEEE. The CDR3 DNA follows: TGTGCCAGCAGCTTGACAGGGCCGAATGGCTACACCTTC. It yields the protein CASSLTGPNGYTF.

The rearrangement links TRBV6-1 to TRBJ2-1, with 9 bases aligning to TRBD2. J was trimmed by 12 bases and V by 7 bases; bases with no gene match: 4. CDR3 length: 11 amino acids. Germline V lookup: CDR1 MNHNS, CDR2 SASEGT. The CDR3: CASNQAGGQFF. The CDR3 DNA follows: TGTGCCAGCAACCAAGCGGGGGGGCAGTTCTTC.

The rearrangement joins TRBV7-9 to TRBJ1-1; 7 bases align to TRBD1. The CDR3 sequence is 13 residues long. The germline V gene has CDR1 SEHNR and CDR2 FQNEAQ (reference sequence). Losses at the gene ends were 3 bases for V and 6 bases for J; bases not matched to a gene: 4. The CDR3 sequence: CASSFQGGPEAFF. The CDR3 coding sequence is TGTGCCAGCAGCTTTCAGGGGGGCCCTGAAGCTTTCTTT.

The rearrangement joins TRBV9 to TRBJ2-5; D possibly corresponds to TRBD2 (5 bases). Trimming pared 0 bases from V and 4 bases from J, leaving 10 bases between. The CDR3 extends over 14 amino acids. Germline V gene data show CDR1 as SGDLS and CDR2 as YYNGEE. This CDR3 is CASSVADSVETQYF. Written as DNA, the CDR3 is TGTGCCAGCAGCGTAGCCGATAGCGTAGAGACCCAGTACTTC.

For the CDR3, the DNA is TGTGCCACCAGCAGGATTAGCACAGATACGCAGTATTTT. This translates into CATSRISTDTQYF. The chain uses TRBV15 and TRBJ2-3; no clear D. The germline gives CDR1 LNHNV, CDR2 YYDKDF (reference sequence). Trimming cost V 3 bases and J 0 bases, with 4 bases left between them. This CDR3 is 13 amino acids long.

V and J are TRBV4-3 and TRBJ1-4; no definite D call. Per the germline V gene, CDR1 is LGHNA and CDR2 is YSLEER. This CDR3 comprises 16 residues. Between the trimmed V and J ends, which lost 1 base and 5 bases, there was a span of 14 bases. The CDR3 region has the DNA TGCGCCAGCAGCCAAGTTGTGGCAGGTCTAAATGAAAAACTGTTTTTT. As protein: CASSQVVAGLNEKLFF.

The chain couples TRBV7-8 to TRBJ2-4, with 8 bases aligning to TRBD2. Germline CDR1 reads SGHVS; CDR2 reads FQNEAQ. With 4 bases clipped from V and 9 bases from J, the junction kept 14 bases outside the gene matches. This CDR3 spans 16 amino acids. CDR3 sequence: CASSYGMERGMSIQYF. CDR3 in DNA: TGTGCCAGCAGCTACGGGATGGAGCGGGGGATGAGCATTCAGTACTTC.

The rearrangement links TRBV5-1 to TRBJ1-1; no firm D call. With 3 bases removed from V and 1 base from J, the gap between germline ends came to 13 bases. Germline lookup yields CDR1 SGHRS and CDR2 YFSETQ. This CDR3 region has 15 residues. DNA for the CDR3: TGCGCCAGCAGCTCGGACCGCATAGGGAACACTGAAGCTTTCTTT. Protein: CASSSDRIGNTEAFF.

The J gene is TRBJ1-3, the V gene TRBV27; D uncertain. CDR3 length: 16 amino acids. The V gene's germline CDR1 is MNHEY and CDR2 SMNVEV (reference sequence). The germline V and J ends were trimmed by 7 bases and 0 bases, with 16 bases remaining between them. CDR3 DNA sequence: TGTGCCAGCAAAAAACTACCAAAGCACTCTGGAAACACCATATATTTT. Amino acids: CASKKLPKHSGNTIYF.

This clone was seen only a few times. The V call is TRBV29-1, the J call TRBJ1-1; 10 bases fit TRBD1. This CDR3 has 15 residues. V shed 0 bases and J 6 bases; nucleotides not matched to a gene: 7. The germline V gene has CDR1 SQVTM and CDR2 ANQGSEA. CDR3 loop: CSVEEGDRGVAEAFF. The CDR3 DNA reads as TGCAGCGTTGAAGAGGGGGACAGGGGCGTCGCTGAAGCTTTCTTT. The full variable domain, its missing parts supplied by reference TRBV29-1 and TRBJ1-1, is SAVISQKPSRDICQRGTSLTIQCQVDSQVTMMFWYRQQPGQSLTLIATANQGSEATYESGFVIDKFPISRPNLTFSTLTVSNMSPEDSSIYLCSVEEGDRGVAEAFFGQGTRLTVV.

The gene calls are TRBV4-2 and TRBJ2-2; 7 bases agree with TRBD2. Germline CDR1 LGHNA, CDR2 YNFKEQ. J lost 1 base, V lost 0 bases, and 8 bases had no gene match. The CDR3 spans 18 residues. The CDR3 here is CASSQEALAVENTGELFF. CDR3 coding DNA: TGTGCCAGCAGCCAAGAAGCGCTAGCGGTCGAGAACACCGGGGAGCTGTTTTTT.

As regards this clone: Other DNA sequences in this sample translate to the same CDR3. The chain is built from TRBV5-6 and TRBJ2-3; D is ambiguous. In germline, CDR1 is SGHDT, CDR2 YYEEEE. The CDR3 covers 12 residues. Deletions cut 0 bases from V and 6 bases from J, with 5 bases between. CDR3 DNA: TGTGCCAGCAGCTTGGTCGGGGATACGCAGTATTTT. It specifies CASSLVGDTQYF.

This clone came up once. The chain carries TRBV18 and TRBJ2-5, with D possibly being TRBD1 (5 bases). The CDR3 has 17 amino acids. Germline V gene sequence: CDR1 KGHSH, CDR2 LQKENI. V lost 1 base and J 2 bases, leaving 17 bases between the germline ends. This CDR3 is CASSPQFTGQIQETQYF. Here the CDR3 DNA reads TGTGCCAGCTCACCACAATTTACCGGACAAATACAAGAGACCCAGTACTTC.

The CDR3, as DNA: TGTCTCGACAGGGAGGTCGACACTGAAGCTTTCTTT. Translating it yields CLDREVDTEAFF. This chain connects TRBV6-6 to TRBJ1-1; 7 bases are a match to TRBD1. Germline lookup yields CDR1 MNHNY and CDR2 SVGAGI (reference sequence). The CDR3 sequence is 12 residues long.

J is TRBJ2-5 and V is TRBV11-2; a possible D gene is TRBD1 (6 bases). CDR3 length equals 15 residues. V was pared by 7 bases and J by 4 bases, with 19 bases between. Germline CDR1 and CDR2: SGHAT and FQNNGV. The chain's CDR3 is CASTRWVGAGETQYF. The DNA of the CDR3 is TGTGCCAGCACCCGATGGGTGGGGGCGGGAGAGACCCAGTACTTC.

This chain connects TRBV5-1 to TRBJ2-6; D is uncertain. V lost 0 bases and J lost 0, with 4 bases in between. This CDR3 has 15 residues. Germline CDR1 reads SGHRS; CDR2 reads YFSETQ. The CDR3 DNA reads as TGCGCCAGCAGCTTGGATCTCTCTGGGGCCAACGTCCTGACTTTC. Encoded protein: CASSLDLSGANVLTF. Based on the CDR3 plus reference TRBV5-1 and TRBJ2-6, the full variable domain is KAGVTQTPRYLIKTRGQQVTLSCSPISGHRSVSWYQQTPGQGLQFLFEYFSETQRNKGNFPGRFSGRQFSNSRSEMNVSTLELGDSALYLCASSLDLSGANVLTFGAGSRLTVL.